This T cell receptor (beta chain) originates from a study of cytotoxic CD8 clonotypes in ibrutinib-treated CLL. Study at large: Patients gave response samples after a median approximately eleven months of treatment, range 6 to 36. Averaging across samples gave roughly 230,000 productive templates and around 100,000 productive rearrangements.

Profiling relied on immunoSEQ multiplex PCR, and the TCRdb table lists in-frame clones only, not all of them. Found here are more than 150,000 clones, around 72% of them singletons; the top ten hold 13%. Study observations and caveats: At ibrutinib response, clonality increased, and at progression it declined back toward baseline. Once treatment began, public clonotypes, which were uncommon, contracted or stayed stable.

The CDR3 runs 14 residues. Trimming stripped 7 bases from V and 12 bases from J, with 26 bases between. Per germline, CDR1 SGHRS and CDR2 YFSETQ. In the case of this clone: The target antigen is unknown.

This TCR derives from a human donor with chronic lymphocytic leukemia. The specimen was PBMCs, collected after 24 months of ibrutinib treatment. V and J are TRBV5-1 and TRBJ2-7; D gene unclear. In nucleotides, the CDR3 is TGCGCCAGCTCCCCTGATTTCAGTCGTTTGAGCAGGTACTTC. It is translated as CASSPDFSRLSRYF.